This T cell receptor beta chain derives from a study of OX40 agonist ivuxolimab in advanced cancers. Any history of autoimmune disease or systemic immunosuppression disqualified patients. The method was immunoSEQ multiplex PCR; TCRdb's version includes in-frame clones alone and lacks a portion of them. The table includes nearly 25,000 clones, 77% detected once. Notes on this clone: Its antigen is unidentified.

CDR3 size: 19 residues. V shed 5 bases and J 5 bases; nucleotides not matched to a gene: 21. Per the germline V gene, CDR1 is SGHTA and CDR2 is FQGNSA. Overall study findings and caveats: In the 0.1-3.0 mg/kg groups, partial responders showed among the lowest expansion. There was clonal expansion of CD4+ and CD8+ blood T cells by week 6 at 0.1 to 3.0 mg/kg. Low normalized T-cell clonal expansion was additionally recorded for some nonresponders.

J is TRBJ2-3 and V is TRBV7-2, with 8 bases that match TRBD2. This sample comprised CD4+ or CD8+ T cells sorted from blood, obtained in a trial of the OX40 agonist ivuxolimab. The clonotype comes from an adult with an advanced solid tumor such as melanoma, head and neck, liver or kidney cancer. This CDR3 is CASSPVRASGGSPRDTQYF. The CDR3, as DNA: TGTGCCAGCAGCCCCGTAAGAGCGTCGGGAGGGTCCCCCCGAGATACGCAGTATTTT.